This TCR beta chain is from a study of PD-1 blockade in classical Hodgkin lymphoma. Following autologous stem cell transplantation, relapse occurred in every patient, and exposure to brentuximab vedotin varied. Classification of best responses gave complete response, partial response or progressive disease. Sequenced by immunoSEQ multiplex PCR; TCRdb stores in-frame clones only, minus some. The sample shows some 46,000 clones, 80% of them seen only once. V lost 2 bases to trimming and J lost 6 bases; unmatched junction nucleotides: 3. The CDR3 sequence is 15 residues long. Germline V lookup: CDR1 SGHNT, CDR2 YENEEA.

The V gene is TRBV11-3, the J gene TRBJ2-3; TRBD2 agrees at 12 bases. The clonotype was recovered from a human donor with classical Hodgkin lymphoma. The source material was peripheral blood mononuclear cells (PBMCs), sampled before the second cycle of nivolumab. The CDR3 here is CASSLRLAGVDTQYF. In DNA form, the CDR3 reads TGTGCCAGCAGCTTAAGACTAGCGGGAGTTGATACGCAGTATTTT.